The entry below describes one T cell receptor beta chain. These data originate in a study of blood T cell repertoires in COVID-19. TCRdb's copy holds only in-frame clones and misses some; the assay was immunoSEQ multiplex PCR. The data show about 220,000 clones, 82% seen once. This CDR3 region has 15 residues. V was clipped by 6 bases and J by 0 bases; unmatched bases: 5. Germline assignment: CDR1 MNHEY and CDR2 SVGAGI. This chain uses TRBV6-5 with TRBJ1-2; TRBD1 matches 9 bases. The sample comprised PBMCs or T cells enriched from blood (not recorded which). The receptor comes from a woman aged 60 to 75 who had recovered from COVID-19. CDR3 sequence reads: CASRGQGKANYGYTF. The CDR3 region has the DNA TGTGCCAGCAGGGGACAGGGAAAGGCTAACTATGGCTACACCTTC.